The next 25 T cell receptor beta chains were all read from a single sample in a study of blood T cell repertoires in COVID-19. Repertoires were generated with immunoSEQ multiplex PCR, while TCRdb's copy carries only in-frame clones and drops some. The profile shows under 45,000 clones, about 86% of them singletons. The source material was peripheral blood. The receptor source for this set is a woman at least 80 years old with active or convalescent COVID-19.

The chain employs TRBV5-1 and TRBJ1-5, with D unresolved. Trimming pared 4 bases from V and 6 bases from J, leaving 14 bases between. CDR1 SGHRS and CDR2 YFSETQ come from the germline V gene. The CDR3 contains 14 residues. The CDR3 DNA is TGCGCCAGCAGCCCACTGAAGAGAAGTCAGCCCCAGCATTTT. Translation gives CASSPLKRSQPQHF.

This chain uses TRBV7-2 with TRBJ2-2, with TRBD2 identical over 12 bases. Germline trimming cut 5 bases from V and 2 bases from J; bases unmatched to any gene: 3. The germline gives CDR1 SGHTA, CDR2 FQGNSA. This CDR3 is built from 16 residues. DNA of the CDR3: TGTGCCAGCAGCAAGACTAGCGGGAGCAACACCGGGGAGCTGTTTTTT. It yields the protein CASSKTSGSNTGELFF.

The rearrangement uses TRBV9 and TRBJ2-3, with TRBD2 matching over 8 bases. Looked up from germline, CDR1 is SGDLS and CDR2 is YYNGEE. The CDR3 has 15 amino acids. Losses at the gene ends were 0 bases for V and 5 bases for J; bases not matched to a gene: 5. CDR3 DNA sequence: TGTGCCAGCAGCGTAGCGGGAGGGCCGTTAGATACGCAGTATTTT. It encodes CASSVAGGPLDTQYF.

This clone has only a few counts. The chain recombines TRBV27 with TRBJ1-2, with D possibly being TRBD1 (6 bases). The CDR3 is 13 residues long. Germline V lookup: CDR1 MNHEY, CDR2 SMNVEV (reference sequence). Trimming took 7 bases from V and 6 from J, leaving 15 bases between them. CDR3 amino acids: CASTPTGGDGYTF. In DNA, the CDR3 is TGTGCCAGCACCCCGACAGGTGGCGATGGCTACACCTTC.

V usage is TRBV7-3 and J usage is TRBJ2-5; possible D gene TRBD2, 7 bases. V was shortened by 8 bases and J by 5 bases, with 15 bases between the two germline ends. This CDR3 is built from 13 residues. Germline V gives CDR1 SGHTA, CDR2 FQGTGA. CDR3 sequence reads: CASSGGGSETQYF. DNA of the CDR3: TGTGCCAGCTCGGGGGGCGGGTCGGAGACCCAGTACTTC.

The chain has TRBV5-1 and TRBJ2-7; TRBD2 agrees at 9 bases. Trimming took 4 bases from V and 4 from J; bases not matched to a gene: 12. The CDR3 is made up of 16 amino acids. Germline assignment: CDR1 SGHRS and CDR2 YFSETQ. CDR3 residues: CASSPLTSGDLYEQYF. In DNA form, the CDR3 reads TGCGCCAGCAGCCCCCTGACTAGCGGAGACCTATACGAGCAGTACTTC.

The chain uses TRBV6-1 and TRBJ2-7, with 10 bases fitting TRBD2. Germline CDR1 reads MNHNS; CDR2 reads SASEGT. J was trimmed by 2 bases and V by 3 bases; bases with no gene match: 7. CDR3 length: 16 residues. CDR3 in amino acids: CASSDQGLAETYEQYF. The CDR3 region has the DNA TGTGCCAGCAGTGACCAAGGACTAGCGGAAACCTACGAGCAGTACTTC.

The chain couples TRBV7-9 to TRBJ2-1, with D possibly TRBD1 on 5 matching bases. V was trimmed by 7 bases and J by 8 bases, leaving 12 bases between them. This CDR3 is built from 12 residues. The germline V gene has CDR1 SEHNR and CDR2 FQNEAQ (reference sequence). The CDR3 DNA sequence: TGTGCCAGCACCCCCGTAGGGGATGAGCAGTTCTTC. Translating gives CASTPVGDEQFF. The full variable domain, rest sourced from reference TRBV7-9 and TRBJ2-1, is DTGVSQNPRHKITKRGQNVTFRCDPISEHNRLYWYRQTLGQGPEFLTYFQNEAQLEKSRLLSDRFSAERPKGSFSTLEIQRTEQGDSAMYLCASTPVGDEQFFGPGTRLTVL.

DNA for the CDR3: TGTGCCAGCAGTCGCCTTGGGGCCGGAATGGTTGTGAACACTGAAGCTTTCTTT. Protein sequence: CASSRLGAGMVVNTEAFF. The rearrangement joins TRBV2 to TRBJ1-1; the D gene is possibly TRBD1 (5 bases). Germline CDR1 SNHLY, CDR2 FYNNEI. This CDR3 region has 18 residues. Between the trimmed V and J ends, which lost 5 bases and 0 bases, there was a span of 22 bases.

Here the CDR3 reads CASSVDPGTSSYEQYF. The CDR3 nucleotides are TGTGCCAGCAGCGTCGACCCTGGGACTAGTTCCTACGAGCAGTACTTC. This chain joins TRBV9 and TRBJ2-7, with TRBD2 matching over 8 bases. CDR1 and CDR2 from the germline V gene are SGDLS and YYNGEE. The CDR3 is 16 amino acids. V shed 2 bases and J 1 base; nucleotides not matched to a gene: 8.

V usage is TRBV15 and J usage is TRBJ2-6; tentative D call: TRBD2 (5 bases). The germline V and J ends were trimmed by 9 bases and 0 bases, with 12 bases remaining between them. CDR1 LNHNV and CDR2 YYDKDF come from the germline V gene (reference sequence). The CDR3 has 15 amino acids. The CDR3 coding sequence is TGTGCCACGCGAGGGTCCAGCTCTGGGGCCAACGTCCTGACTTTC. As protein: CATRGSSSGANVLTF.

The rearrangement joins TRBV27 to TRBJ1-4, with D unclear. Trimming removed 2 bases at V and 8 bases at J, with 6 bases between. Germline lookup yields CDR1 MNHEY and CDR2 SMNVEV (reference sequence). The CDR3 has 12 amino acids. The CDR3 DNA reads TGTGCCAGCAGTTTACCGGGGGAAAAACTGTTTTTT. Translation gives CASSLPGEKLFF.

This clone occurred a few times. The gene calls are TRBV19 and TRBJ2-3, with D possibly matching TRBD2 (5 bases). Germline CDR1 LNHDA, CDR2 SQIVND (reference sequence). CDR3 size: 16 residues. The V gene lost 4 bases and the J gene lost 4 bases, with 18 bases spanning the gap. The CDR3 bases are TGTGCCAGTAGTAGAGGACTCACTTCTGTGGCAGATACGCAGTATTTT. This sequence encodes CASSRGLTSVADTQYF.

The V and J genes are TRBV6-6 and TRBJ1-3; tentatively, D is TRBD1 (5 bases). The CDR3 runs 14 residues. Trimming shortened V by 8 bases and J by 0 bases, and 11 bases separated the two germline ends. CDR1 is MNHNY and CDR2 is SVGAGI in the germline V gene (reference sequence). In DNA, the CDR3 is TGTGCCAGCCAGCCGACAGCCTCTGGAAACACCATATATTTT. Its protein product is CASQPTASGNTIYF.

Written as DNA, the CDR3 is TGTGCCAGCAGCGGACAGGGGCACCAATATGAAAAACTGTTTTTT. Its protein product is CASSGQGHQYEKLFF. The V gene is TRBV7-9, the J gene TRBJ1-4, with TRBD1 matching over 9 bases. This CDR3 comprises 15 residues. CDR1 is SEHNR and CDR2 is FQNEAQ in the germline V gene (reference sequence). Trimming removed 5 bases from V and 6 bases from J; junction bases left unmatched: 7.

This chain uses TRBV28 with TRBJ1-6; 7 bases agree with TRBD1. CDR1 and CDR2 (germline): MDHEN, SYDVKM. V was pared by 5 bases and J by 10 bases, with 11 bases of the junction left unmatched. The CDR3 contains 15 residues. CDR3 amino acids: CASSLRTGRNSPLHF. The CDR3 coding sequence is TGTGCCAGCAGTCTCCGGACAGGTCGTAACTCACCCCTCCACTTT. Complete variable domain (other parts from reference TRBV28 and TRBJ1-6): DVKVTQSSRYLVKRTGEKVFLECVQDMDHENMFWYRQDPGLGLRLIYFSYDVKMKEKGDIPEGYSVSREKKERFSLILESASTNQTSMYLCASSLRTGRNSPLHFGNGTRLTVT.

The chain employs TRBV24-1 and TRBJ2-3, with 12 positions matching TRBD2. The germline V gene has CDR1 KGHDR and CDR2 SFDVKD. The CDR3 is 17 amino acids. J lost 3 bases, V lost 4 bases, and 7 bases had no gene match. The CDR3 is CATSELAGGGVTDTQYF. For the CDR3, the DNA is TGTGCCACCAGTGAACTAGCGGGAGGCGGGGTTACAGATACGCAGTATTTT.

This clone came up once. This chain joins TRBV6-1 and TRBJ1-5; 7 bases align to TRBD1. The CDR3 is made up of 13 amino acids. From germline, CDR1 is MNHNS and CDR2 SASEGT. Trimming at V came to 2 bases and at J to 7 bases, leaving 2 bases not matched to a gene. DNA for the CDR3: TGTGCCAGCAGTGAAAGGGGGCAGCAGCCCCAGCATTTT. Amino acid sequence: CASSERGQQPQHF.

The rearrangement uses TRBV19 and TRBJ1-4, with 7 bases aligning to TRBD1. The CDR3 totals 15 residues. The ends lost 7 bases at V and 0 bases at J; junction bases unmatched: 5. In germline, CDR1 is LNHDA, CDR2 SQIVND (reference sequence). The chain's CDR3 is CASNRGQATNEKLFF. The CDR3 bases are TGTGCCAGTAATAGAGGACAGGCAACTAATGAAAAACTGTTTTTT.

The V gene is TRBV19, the J gene TRBJ2-2, with a possible D match to TRBD1 (5 bases). Germline V gene data show CDR1 as LNHDA and CDR2 as SQIVND (reference sequence). The CDR3 spans 12 residues. Trimming cost V 8 bases and J 5 bases, with 9 bases left between them. This CDR3 reads CASSRQTGELFF. CDR3 nucleotides: TGTGCCAGTTCCAGACAGACCGGGGAGCTGTTTTTT.

A word on this clone: A far larger clone is a single base away, which makes a read error likely. The rearrangement uses TRBV30 and TRBJ2-5; D may be TRBD2 (5 bases). Deletions cut 3 bases from V and 2 bases from J, with 13 bases between. Germline V gives CDR1 GTSNPN, CDR2 SVGIG (reference sequence). This CDR3 comprises 14 residues. CDR3 in amino acids: CAWSGGNSQETQYF. The CDR3 DNA reads as TGTGCCTGGAGCGGAGGAAACTCGCAAGAGACCCAGTACTTC. Full variable domain (missing parts from reference TRBV30 and TRBJ2-5): SQTIHQWPATLVQPVGSPLSLECTVEGTSNPNLYWYRQAAGRGLQLLFYSVGIGQISSEVPQNLSASRPQDRQFILSSKKLLLSDSGFYLCAWSGGNSQETQYFGPGTRLLVL.

The chain combines TRBV15 with TRBJ1-2; a weak D match, TRBD1 (5 bases). The CDR3 consists of 15 residues. CDR1 and CDR2 (germline): LNHNV, YYDKDF (reference sequence). Trimming shortened V by 0 bases and J by 4 bases, and 12 bases separated the two germline ends. The CDR3 nucleotides read TGTGCCACCAGCAGAGATGGGGCCCCGGCCTATGGCTACACCTTC. Translating it yields CATSRDGAPAYGYTF.

The V gene is TRBV5-5, the J gene TRBJ1-4, with 10 bases lining up with TRBD1. CDR1 and CDR2 (germline): SGHKS, YYEKEE (reference sequence). CDR3 length equals 16 residues. J lost 4 bases, V lost 3 bases, and 6 bases had no gene match. The CDR3 bases are TGTGCCAGCAGCTACCGACAGGGGGCGGGTAATGAAAAACTGTTTTTT. Amino acid sequence: CASSYRQGAGNEKLFF.

The chain carries TRBV5-1 and TRBJ1-1; D remains unclear. Germline V gene sequence: CDR1 SGHRS, CDR2 YFSETQ. V was shortened by 5 bases and J by 1 base, with 9 bases between the two germline ends. This CDR3 spans 13 amino acids. This CDR3 reads CASRKRENTEAFF. The CDR3 DNA follows: TGCGCCAGCAGAAAACGGGAGAACACTGAAGCTTTCTTT.

The chain links TRBV5-1 to TRBJ1-1; TRBD1 aligns across 7 bases. The trim removed 4 bases at V and 5 bases at J, leaving 2 bases unmatched. The CDR3 spans 12 residues. The germline V gene encodes CDR1 SGHRS and CDR2 YFSETQ. CDR3 sequence (DNA): TGCGCCAGCAGCCCGACAGGGACTGAAGCTTTCTTT. Its translation: CASSPTGTEAFF.